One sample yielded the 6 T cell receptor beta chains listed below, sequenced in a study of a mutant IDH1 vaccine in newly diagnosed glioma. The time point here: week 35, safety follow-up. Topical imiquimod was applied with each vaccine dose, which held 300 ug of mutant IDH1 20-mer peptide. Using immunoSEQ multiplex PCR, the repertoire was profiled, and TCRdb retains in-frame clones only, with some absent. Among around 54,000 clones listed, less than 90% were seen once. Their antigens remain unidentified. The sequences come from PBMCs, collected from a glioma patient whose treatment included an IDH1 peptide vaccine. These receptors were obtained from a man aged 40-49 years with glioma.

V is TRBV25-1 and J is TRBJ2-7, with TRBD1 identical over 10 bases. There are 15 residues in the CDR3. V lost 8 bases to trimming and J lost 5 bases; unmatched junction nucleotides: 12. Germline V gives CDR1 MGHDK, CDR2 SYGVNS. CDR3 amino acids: CASRGGGTGEDEQYF. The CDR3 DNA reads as TGTGCCAGCCGTGGGGGAGGGACAGGGGAGGACGAGCAGTACTTC.

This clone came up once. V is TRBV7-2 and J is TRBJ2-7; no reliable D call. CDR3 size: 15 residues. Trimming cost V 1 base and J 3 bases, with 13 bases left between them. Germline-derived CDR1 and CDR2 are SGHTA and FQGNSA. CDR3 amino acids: CASSLGGPGFYEQYF. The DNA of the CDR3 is TGTGCCAGCAGCTTAGGAGGCCCAGGCTTCTACGAGCAGTACTTC.

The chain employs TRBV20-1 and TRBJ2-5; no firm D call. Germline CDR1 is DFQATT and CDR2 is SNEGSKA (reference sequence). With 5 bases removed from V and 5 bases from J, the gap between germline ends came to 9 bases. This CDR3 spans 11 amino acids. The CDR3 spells CSADSRETQYF. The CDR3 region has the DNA TGCAGTGCTGACTCGAGGGAGACCCAGTACTTC.

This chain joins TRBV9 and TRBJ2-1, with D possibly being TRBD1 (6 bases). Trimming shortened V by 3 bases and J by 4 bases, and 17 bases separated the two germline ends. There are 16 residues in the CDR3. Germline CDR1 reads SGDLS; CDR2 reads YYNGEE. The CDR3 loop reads CASSAQGLDLYNEQFF. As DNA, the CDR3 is TGTGCCAGCAGCGCCCAGGGGCTAGACCTGTACAATGAGCAGTTCTTC.

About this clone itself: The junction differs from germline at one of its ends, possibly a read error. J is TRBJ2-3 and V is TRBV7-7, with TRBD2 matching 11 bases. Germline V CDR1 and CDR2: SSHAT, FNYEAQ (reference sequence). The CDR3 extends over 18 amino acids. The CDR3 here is CASSPGRVAGGGGDTQYF. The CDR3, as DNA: TGTGCTAGCAGCCCCGGTAGAGTAGCGGGAGGGGGCGGGGATACGCAGTATTTT.

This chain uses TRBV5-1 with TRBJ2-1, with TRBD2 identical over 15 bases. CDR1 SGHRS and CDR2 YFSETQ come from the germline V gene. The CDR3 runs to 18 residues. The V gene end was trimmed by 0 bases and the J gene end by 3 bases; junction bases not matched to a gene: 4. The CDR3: CASSLAGTSGGLYNEQFF. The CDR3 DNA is TGCGCCAGCAGCTTGGCCGGGACTAGCGGGGGGCTCTACAATGAGCAGTTCTTC.